The 12 T cell receptor beta chains presented below share a single source sample, sequenced in a study of blood T cell repertoires in COVID-19. Profiled with immunoSEQ multiplex PCR; TCRdb holds only in-frame clones, not every one. The sample has fewer than 60,000 clones, over 75% seen once. The sample was peripheral blood. These receptors were taken from a man older than 75 with COVID-19, enrolled during active disease.

The CDR3 is CASTPLGGLQETQYF. CDR3 DNA sequence: TGTGCCAGCACCCCCTTGGGCGGGCTACAAGAGACCCAGTACTTC. V gene TRBV27 combines with J gene TRBJ2-5, with D possibly being TRBD2 (5 bases). The germline V gene encodes CDR1 MNHEY and CDR2 SMNVEV (reference sequence). The CDR3 extends over 15 amino acids. Between the trimmed V and J ends, which lost 7 bases and 2 bases, there was a span of 17 bases.

This chain links TRBV4-1 with TRBJ1-2; TRBD1 might be the D (6 bases). Trimming stripped 4 bases from V and 7 bases from J, with 13 bases between. CDR1 and CDR2 from the germline V gene are MGHRA and YSYEKL. The CDR3 loop spans 13 amino acids. CDR3 amino acids: CASSPRQAAGYTF. CDR3 nucleotides: TGCGCCAGCAGCCCGCGACAGGCGGCTGGCTACACCTTC.

V and J are TRBV7-9 and TRBJ2-7, with TRBD1 matching over 9 bases. Germline V gene data show CDR1 as SEHNR and CDR2 as FQNEAQ (reference sequence). Unmatched junction bases numbered 6, after V lost 4 bases and J lost 2 bases. The CDR3 has 15 amino acids. In DNA, the CDR3 is TGTGCCAGCAGCTGGGACAGGGTAAGTACCTACGAGCAGTACGTC. It codes for CASSWDRVSTYEQYV.

The rearrangement links TRBV29-1 to TRBJ2-1; a possible D gene is TRBD1 (6 bases). Germline assignment: CDR1 SQVTM and CDR2 ANQGSEA. V lost 8 bases, J lost 5 bases, and 16 bases lay in between. The CDR3 runs to 13 residues. The CDR3 loop is CSLARTANNEQFF. Here the CDR3 DNA reads TGCAGCCTCGCCCGGACAGCTAACAATGAGCAGTTCTTC.

The CDR3 loop reads CASSVTGGRYNEQFF. The CDR3 nucleotides are TGTGCCAGCAGCGTAACGGGCGGGAGATACAATGAGCAGTTCTTC. This sequence joins TRBV9 and TRBJ2-1, with 7 bases fitting TRBD2. The CDR3 has 15 residues. The germline CDR1 and CDR2 sequences are SGDLS and YYNGEE. The trim removed 1 base at V and 4 bases at J, leaving 5 bases unmatched. The full variable domain, its missing parts supplied by reference TRBV9 and TRBJ2-1, is DSGVTQTPKHLITATGQRVTLRCSPRSGDLSVYWYQQSLDQGLQFLIQYYNGEERAKGNILERFSAQQFPDLHSELNLSSLELGDSALYFCASSVTGGRYNEQFFGPGTRLTVL.

This clone was detected once. CDR3: CASSLDRQGASPLHF. DNA of the CDR3: TGTGCCAGCAGCTTGGACAGACAGGGGGCATCACCCCTCCACTTT. V gene TRBV5-4 combines with J gene TRBJ1-6; 10 bases match TRBD1. This CDR3 comprises 15 residues. CDR1 is SGHNT and CDR2 is YYREEE in the germline V gene (reference sequence). Germline trimming cut 0 bases from V and 10 bases from J; bases unmatched to any gene: 4.

This clone was detected only a few times. The genes are TRBV4-3 and TRBJ2-2; a possible D gene is TRBD2 (6 bases). V gave up 2 bases and J gave up 0 bases, with 10 bases separating them. This CDR3 comprises 16 residues. CDR1 and CDR2 (germline): LGHNA, YSLEER. CDR3 amino acids: CASSQLGGANTGELFF. For the CDR3, the DNA is TGCGCCAGCAGCCAACTTGGCGGGGCGAACACCGGGGAGCTGTTTTTT.

The J gene is TRBJ2-2, the V gene TRBV5-6, with 7 positions matching TRBD2. Germline V lookup: CDR1 SGHDT, CDR2 YYEEEE. The CDR3 covers 16 residues. V trimming: 4 bases; J trimming: 3 bases; junction bases outside the gene matches: 9. The CDR3 coding sequence is TGTGCCAGCAGCCCGTGGGGAGGGTTGCACACCGGGGAGCTGTTTTTT. Its translation is CASSPWGGLHTGELFF.

This clone was counted a single time. The rearrangement uses TRBV20-1 and TRBJ2-1, with TRBD2 identical over 9 bases. Looked up from germline, CDR1 is DFQATT and CDR2 is SNEGSKA (reference sequence). There are 15 residues in the CDR3. V shed 6 bases and J 7 bases; nucleotides not matched to a gene: 13. The CDR3 sequence: CSASPLSGRENEQFF. The CDR3 DNA sequence: TGCAGTGCAAGTCCCCTTAGCGGGAGAGAAAATGAGCAGTTCTTC.

This chain joins TRBV5-1 and TRBJ1-3, with D possibly TRBD1 on 5 matching bases. Germline lookup yields CDR1 SGHRS and CDR2 YFSETQ. V was clipped by 0 bases and J by 4 bases, with 11 bases between them. The CDR3 covers 15 residues. The CDR3 nucleotides read TGCGCCAGCAGCTTGGGGGCAGGGTTAGGAAACACCATATATTTT. Translating it yields CASSLGAGLGNTIYF.

This sequence joins TRBV5-1 and TRBJ2-7; TRBD1 matches 8 bases. V lost 3 bases, J lost 0 bases, and 2 bases stayed unmatched. CDR3 length: 14 amino acids. CDR1 is SGHRS, CDR2 YFSETQ, per germline. CDR3 loop: CASSSTGGSYEQYF. In DNA form, the CDR3 reads TGCGCCAGCAGCTCTACAGGGGGCTCCTACGAGCAGTACTTC.

The rearrangement links TRBV7-2 to TRBJ2-1; TRBD2 agrees at 8 bases. V shed 6 bases, J shed 7 bases, and the junction held 11 bases outside the gene matches. The V gene's germline CDR1 is SGHTA and CDR2 FQGNSA. The CDR3 length is 15 residues. This CDR3 reads CASSSGPAGVNEQFF. The CDR3 DNA reads as TGTGCCAGCAGTTCCGGGCCAGCGGGGGTTAATGAGCAGTTCTTC.